The present T cell receptor beta chain was sequenced within a study of cytomegalovirus exposure and HLA in healthy donors. General study results and limits: Among donors in an Asian-associated ancestry cluster, a later analysis reportedly found fewer N-insertions than the roughly 680-donor mean. Cytomegalovirus-associated TCR beta chains were listed, numbering roughly 150. In a later analysis, most CMV-associated TCR beta chains appeared HLA-restricted.

Primers for the PCR totalled 60 Vbeta and 13 Jbeta. Clones were sequenced by immunoSEQ multiplex PCR, and TCRdb holds only the in-frame ones, with some missing. In the table there are 150,000 to 200,000 clones, roughly 85% of which are singletons. Germline V gives CDR1 MNHNS, CDR2 SASEGT. V lost 2 bases and J lost 9, with 5 bases in between. CDR3 length: 11 residues. Nominal health characterized the donors when sampled, though unrecorded immune exposures were likely. Remarks on this clone: Its antigen is not identified.

The rearrangement links TRBV6-1 to TRBJ2-1; D gene uncertain. What was sequenced was PBMCs. This TCR was recovered from a man between 18 and 35 years old in good health and CMV-seropositive. This CDR3 is CASSESVEQFF. DNA of the CDR3: TGTGCCAGCAGTGAATCCGTTGAGCAGTTCTTC.